The next 18 T cell receptor beta chains were all read from a single sample in a study of CD4 T cells in relation to SARS-CoV-2 and coronaviruses. Their recognized antigens are unknown. The protocol was immunoSEQ multiplex PCR, while the TCRdb copy is restricted to in-frame clones and leaves out a portion. The sample consists of 20,000 to 25,000 clones, 76% of them appearing once. CD4+ T cells from unexposed donors were obtained before the COVID-19 pandemic (2011-2018). The cells were cultured for approximately 10 days before CD4+ T cells were isolated. The specimen was CD4+ T cells from PBMCs, cultured in vitro. The origin of the receptors is a human donor in good health.

J is TRBJ2-1 and V is TRBV27; TRBD2 agrees at 8 bases. Trimming removed 8 bases from V and 0 bases from J; junction bases left unmatched: 9. Germline V CDR1 and CDR2: MNHEY, SMNVEV (reference sequence). CDR3 length equals 16 residues. The CDR3, as DNA: TGTGCCAGCTCGACGAGCGGGAGAAGCTCCTACAATGAGCAGTTCTTC. This codes for CASSTSGRSSYNEQFF.

The gene calls are TRBV7-9 and TRBJ1-1; tentatively, D is TRBD1 (6 bases). Germline values: CDR1 SEHNR, CDR2 FQNEAQ (reference sequence). Trimming cost V 4 bases and J 0 bases, with 9 bases left between them. The CDR3 loop spans 14 amino acids. CDR3 sequence: CASSYREMNTEAFF. CDR3 DNA: TGTGCCAGCAGCTACAGGGAGATGAACACTGAAGCTTTCTTT. The entire variable domain, with the rest obtained from reference TRBV7-9 and TRBJ1-1, is as follows: DTGVSQNPRHKITKRGQNVTFRCDPISEHNRLYWYRQTLGQGPEFLTYFQNEAQLEKSRLLSDRFSAERPKGSFSTLEIQRTEQGDSAMYLCASSYREMNTEAFFGQGTRLTVV.

The genes are TRBV25-1 and TRBJ2-5, with 8 nucleotides matching TRBD2. The length of the CDR3 is 15 residues. CDR1 is MGHDK and CDR2 is SYGVNS in the germline V gene. With 4 bases clipped from V and 4 bases from J, the junction kept 8 bases outside the gene matches. CDR3 residues: CASSVRAGVGETQYF. The CDR3 coding sequence is TGTGCCAGCAGTGTACGAGCGGGAGTGGGAGAGACCCAGTACTTC.

The chain recombines TRBV19 with TRBJ2-3; 13 bases match TRBD2. In germline, CDR1 is LNHDA, CDR2 SQIVND (reference sequence). The CDR3 covers 16 residues. V was pared by 4 bases and J by 6 bases, with 7 bases of the junction left unmatched. Here the CDR3 reads CASSTGTSGMWDTQYF. CDR3 DNA sequence: TGTGCCAGTAGTACCGGGACTAGCGGGATGTGGGATACGCAGTATTTT.

CDR3 amino acids: CASSLHWGYEQYF. CDR3 coding DNA: TGTGCCAGCAGCTTACATTGGGGCTACGAGCAGTACTTC. The chain employs TRBV7-6 and TRBJ2-7; no clear D. Germline V lookup: CDR1 SGHVS, CDR2 FNYEAQ. The CDR3 is 13 residues long. V lost 2 bases and J 3 bases, leaving 8 bases between the germline ends.

CDR3 amino acids: CASSSFYGYTF. Here the CDR3 DNA reads TGTGCCAGCAGCTCCTTCTATGGCTACACCTTC. This sequence joins TRBV11-3 and TRBJ1-2; no reliable D call. Germline V lookup: CDR1 SGHNT, CDR2 YENEEA. The CDR3 loop spans 11 amino acids. V was trimmed by 4 bases and J by 4 bases, leaving 4 bases between them.

The rearrangement uses TRBV28 and TRBJ2-7, with TRBD2 as a possible D gene (7 bases). V shed 3 bases and J shed 2 bases, with 11 bases lying between them. The CDR3 spans 14 residues. CDR1 and CDR2 from the germline V gene are MDHEN and SYDVKM. This chain's CDR3 is CASSLGGRTYEQYF. In DNA, the CDR3 is TGTGCCAGCAGTTTGGGGGGGCGGACCTACGAGCAGTACTTC.

The V gene is TRBV5-1, the J gene TRBJ2-2; the D gene is possibly TRBD1 (5 bases). The germline V gene encodes CDR1 SGHRS and CDR2 YFSETQ. The CDR3 is 15 amino acids. Trimming left V 0 bases short and J 7 bases short, with 13 bases between. The CDR3 coding sequence is TGCGCCAGCAGCTTGGCTCCAGGGAAAGTCGGGGAGCTGTTTTTT. This sequence encodes CASSLAPGKVGELFF.

The chain employs TRBV12-5 and TRBJ1-2; unclear D gene. From germline, CDR1 is LGHNT and CDR2 FRNRAP. The germline V and J ends were trimmed by 4 bases and 6 bases, with 15 bases remaining between them. The CDR3 is made up of 14 amino acids. CDR3 loop: CASGSQLPSHGYTF. The CDR3 DNA sequence: TGTGCTAGTGGTTCCCAATTACCCAGCCATGGCTACACCTTC.

This rearrangement joins TRBV28 to TRBJ2-5; 11 bases are shared with TRBD2. Germline CDR1 and CDR2: MDHEN and SYDVKM. The CDR3 covers 18 residues. V lost 4 bases to trimming and J lost 5 bases; unmatched junction nucleotides: 15. CDR3 residues: CASSSTTSGVGPWETQYF. CDR3 in DNA: TGTGCCAGCAGTTCGACGACTAGCGGGGTGGGGCCTTGGGAGACCCAGTACTTC.

The genes are TRBV5-1 and TRBJ2-7; D possibly matches TRBD1 or TRBD2 (6 bases each). The CDR3 sequence is 17 residues long. The V and J ends lost 4 bases and 3 bases respectively, with 23 bases between them. Germline CDR1 and CDR2: SGHRS and YFSETQ. The CDR3: CASSGGLRDAIRYEQYF. The CDR3 coding sequence is TGCGCCAGCAGCGGGGGGCTCCGGGACGCCATTCGCTACGAGCAGTACTTC.

J is TRBJ2-3 and V is TRBV5-8, with D possibly TRBD2 on 6 matching bases. Trimming stripped 2 bases from V and 5 bases from J, with 6 bases between. The CDR3 loop spans 12 amino acids. Germline CDR1 and CDR2: SGHTS and YDEGEE. CDR3 DNA: TGTGCCAGCAGCTTCGGGAGAGATACGCAGTATTTT. Protein: CASSFGRDTQYF.

This clone came up a few times. This chain joins TRBV25-1 and TRBJ1-4; D not certain. V lost 2 bases and J 8 bases, leaving 18 bases between the germline ends. Germline CDR1 and CDR2: MGHDK and SYGVNS. The CDR3 is 16 amino acids. The CDR3 loop reads CASSEGRDGRIEKLFF. In DNA, the CDR3 is TGTGCCAGCAGTGAAGGACGCGATGGACGGATCGAAAAACTGTTTTTT.

The genes are TRBV20-1 and TRBJ2-3; no reliable D call. Germline V gene lookup returns CDR1 DFQATT and CDR2 SNEGSKA (reference sequence). V lost 3 bases, J lost 2 bases, and 15 bases lay in between. The CDR3 consists of 15 residues. CDR3 region: CSASVSWAATDTQYF. In DNA form, the CDR3 reads TGCAGTGCTAGTGTATCGTGGGCGGCCACAGATACGCAGTATTTT.

This chain links TRBV2 with TRBJ2-3, with TRBD1 matching 9 bases. From germline, CDR1 is SNHLY and CDR2 FYNNEI. CDR3 length: 14 residues. The junction had 5 bases not matched to a gene; V was cut back by 8 bases and J by 2 bases. CDR3: CASPGQGNTDTQYF. In DNA form, the CDR3 reads TGTGCCAGCCCCGGACAGGGGAACACAGATACGCAGTATTTT.

A single count supports this clone. The rearrangement uses TRBV15 and TRBJ1-2; 7 bases match TRBD1. This CDR3 has 14 amino acids. With 5 bases clipped from V and 2 bases from J, the junction kept 5 bases outside the gene matches. Per germline, CDR1 LNHNV and CDR2 YYDKDF (reference sequence). The CDR3 sequence: CATSLRTGNYGYTF. The CDR3 region has the DNA TGTGCCACCAGCCTGAGGACAGGAAACTATGGCTACACCTTC. The complete variable domain, with remaining parts taken from reference TRBV15 and TRBJ1-2, reads DAMVIQNPRYQVTQFGKPVTLSCSQTLNHNVMYWYQQKSSQAPKLLFHYYDKDFNNEADTPDNFQSRRPNTSFCFLDIRSPGLGDTAMYLCATSLRTGNYGYTFGSGTRLTVV.

CDR3 sequence: CASGSGVFGGRAYGYTF. The CDR3 DNA follows: TGTGCTAGTGGTTCCGGTGTGTTTGGGGGGCGCGCCTATGGCTACACCTTC. V gene TRBV12-5 combines with J gene TRBJ1-2; possible D gene TRBD1, 6 bases. Germline lookup yields CDR1 LGHNT and CDR2 FRNRAP. Between the trimmed V and J ends, which lost 4 bases and 4 bases, there was a span of 22 bases. CDR3 length equals 17 residues.

The J gene is TRBJ1-1, the V gene TRBV18; a possible D gene is TRBD1 (6 bases). Trimming took 8 bases from V and 5 from J, leaving 15 bases between them. Germline CDR1 reads KGHSH; CDR2 reads LQKENI. CDR3 length: 13 amino acids. The CDR3 bases are TGTGCCAGCACAGCAGGGGATGTTACTGAAGCTTTCTTT. Translated: CASTAGDVTEAFF.